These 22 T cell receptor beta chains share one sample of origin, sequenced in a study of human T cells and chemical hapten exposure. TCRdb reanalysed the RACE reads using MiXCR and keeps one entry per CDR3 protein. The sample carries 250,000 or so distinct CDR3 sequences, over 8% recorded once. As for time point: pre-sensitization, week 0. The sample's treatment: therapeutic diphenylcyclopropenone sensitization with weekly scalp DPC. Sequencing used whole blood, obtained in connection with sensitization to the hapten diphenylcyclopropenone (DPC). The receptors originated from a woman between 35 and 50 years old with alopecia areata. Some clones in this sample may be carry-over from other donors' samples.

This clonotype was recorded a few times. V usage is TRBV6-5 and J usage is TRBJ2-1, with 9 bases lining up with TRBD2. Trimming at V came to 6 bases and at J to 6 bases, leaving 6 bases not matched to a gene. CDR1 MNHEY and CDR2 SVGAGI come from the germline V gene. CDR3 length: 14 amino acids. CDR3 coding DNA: TGTGCCAGCAGAAGAGGGACTAGCAGCAATGAGCAGTTCTTC. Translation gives CASRRGTSSNEQFF.

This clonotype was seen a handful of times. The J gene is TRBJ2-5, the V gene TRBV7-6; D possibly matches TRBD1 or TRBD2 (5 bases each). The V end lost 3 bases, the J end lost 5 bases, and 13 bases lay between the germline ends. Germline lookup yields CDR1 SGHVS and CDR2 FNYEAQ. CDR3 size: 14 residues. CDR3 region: CASSFQGPGETQYF. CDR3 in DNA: TGTGCCAGCAGCTTTCAGGGACCGGGGGAGACCCAGTACTTC.

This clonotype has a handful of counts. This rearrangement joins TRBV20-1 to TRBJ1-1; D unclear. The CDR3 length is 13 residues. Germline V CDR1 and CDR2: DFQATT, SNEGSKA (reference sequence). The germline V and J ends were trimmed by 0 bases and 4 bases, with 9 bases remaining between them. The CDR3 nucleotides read TGCAGTGCTAGAGATTCAGGCGCCACTGAAGCTTTCTTT. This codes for CSARDSGATEAFF.

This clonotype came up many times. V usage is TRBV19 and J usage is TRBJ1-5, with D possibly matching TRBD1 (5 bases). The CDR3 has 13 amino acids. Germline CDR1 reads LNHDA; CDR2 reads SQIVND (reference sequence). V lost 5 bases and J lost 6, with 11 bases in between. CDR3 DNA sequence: TGTGCCAGTAGTGGGCAGGGCCGTCAGCCCCAGCATTTT. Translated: CASSGQGRQPQHF. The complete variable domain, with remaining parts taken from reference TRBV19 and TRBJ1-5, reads DGGITQSPKYLFRKEGQNVTLSCEQNLNHDAMYWYRQDPGQGLRLIYYSQIVNDFQKGDIAEGYSVSREKKESFPLTVTSAQKNPTAFYLCASSGQGRQPQHFGDGTRLSIL.

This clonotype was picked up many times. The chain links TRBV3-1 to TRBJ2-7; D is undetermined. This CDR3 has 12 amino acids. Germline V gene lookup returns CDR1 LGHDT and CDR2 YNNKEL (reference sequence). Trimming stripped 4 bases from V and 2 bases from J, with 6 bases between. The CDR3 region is CASSRPPYEQYF. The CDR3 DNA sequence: TGTGCCAGCAGCCGCCCTCCCTACGAGCAGTACTTC.

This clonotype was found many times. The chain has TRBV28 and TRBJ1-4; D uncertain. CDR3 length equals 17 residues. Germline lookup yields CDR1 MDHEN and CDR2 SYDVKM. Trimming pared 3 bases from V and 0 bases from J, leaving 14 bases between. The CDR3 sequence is CASSFHGQHPTNEKLFF. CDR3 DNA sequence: TGTGCCAGCAGTTTTCATGGGCAACATCCAACTAATGAAAAACTGTTTTTT.

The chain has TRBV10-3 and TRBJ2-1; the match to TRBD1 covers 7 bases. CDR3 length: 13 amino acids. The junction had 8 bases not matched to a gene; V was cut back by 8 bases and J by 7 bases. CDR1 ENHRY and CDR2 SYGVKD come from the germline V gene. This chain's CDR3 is CAIGETGMNEQFF. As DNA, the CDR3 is TGTGCCATCGGAGAGACAGGGATGAATGAGCAGTTCTTC.

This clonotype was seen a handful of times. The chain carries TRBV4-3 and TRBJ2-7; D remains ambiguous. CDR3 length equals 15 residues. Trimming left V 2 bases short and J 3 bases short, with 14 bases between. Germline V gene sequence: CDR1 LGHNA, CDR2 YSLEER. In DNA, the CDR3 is TGCGCCAGCAGCCAACACCCAAATGGGGACTACGAGCAGTACTTC. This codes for CASSQHPNGDYEQYF.

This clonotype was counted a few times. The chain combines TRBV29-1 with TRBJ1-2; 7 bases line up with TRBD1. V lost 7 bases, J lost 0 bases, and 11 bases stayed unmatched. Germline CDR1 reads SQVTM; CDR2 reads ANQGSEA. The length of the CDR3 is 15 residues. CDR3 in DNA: TGCAGCGCAAACCGGGGCAGGGGGTCTAACTATGGCTACACCTTC. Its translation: CSANRGRGSNYGYTF.

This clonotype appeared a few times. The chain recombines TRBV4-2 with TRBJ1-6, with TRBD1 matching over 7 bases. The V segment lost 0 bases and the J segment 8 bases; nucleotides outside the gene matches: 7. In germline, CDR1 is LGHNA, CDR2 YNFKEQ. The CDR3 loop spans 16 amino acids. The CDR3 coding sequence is TGTGCCAGCAGCCAAGAGGCGGGACAGTACTATTCACCCCTCCACTTT. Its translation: CASSQEAGQYYSPLHF.

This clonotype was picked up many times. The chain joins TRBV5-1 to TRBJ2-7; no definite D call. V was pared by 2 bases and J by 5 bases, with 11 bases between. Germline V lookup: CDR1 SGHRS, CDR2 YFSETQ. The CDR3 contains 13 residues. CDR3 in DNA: TGCGCCAGCAGCTTTCTTGTCCGGGACGAGCAGTACTTC. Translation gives CASSFLVRDEQYF.

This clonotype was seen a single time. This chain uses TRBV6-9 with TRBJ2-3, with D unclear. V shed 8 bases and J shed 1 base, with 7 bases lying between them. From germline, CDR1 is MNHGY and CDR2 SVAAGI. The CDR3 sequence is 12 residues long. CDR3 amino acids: CASPRRTDTQYF. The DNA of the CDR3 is TGTGCCAGCCCCCGACGCACAGATACGCAGTATTTT.

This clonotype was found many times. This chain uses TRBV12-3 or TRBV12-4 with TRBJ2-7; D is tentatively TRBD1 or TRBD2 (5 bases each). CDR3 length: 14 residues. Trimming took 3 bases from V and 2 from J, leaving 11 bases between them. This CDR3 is CASSLGTATYEQYF. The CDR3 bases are TGTGCCAGCAGTTTGGGGACCGCGACCTACGAGCAGTACTTC.

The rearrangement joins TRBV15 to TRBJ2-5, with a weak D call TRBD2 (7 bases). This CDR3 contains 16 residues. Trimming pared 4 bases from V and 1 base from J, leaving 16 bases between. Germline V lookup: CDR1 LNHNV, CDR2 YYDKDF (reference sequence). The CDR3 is CATSKPYAGAQETQYF. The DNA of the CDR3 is TGTGCCACCAGCAAACCTTACGCGGGGGCCCAAGAGACCCAGTACTTC.

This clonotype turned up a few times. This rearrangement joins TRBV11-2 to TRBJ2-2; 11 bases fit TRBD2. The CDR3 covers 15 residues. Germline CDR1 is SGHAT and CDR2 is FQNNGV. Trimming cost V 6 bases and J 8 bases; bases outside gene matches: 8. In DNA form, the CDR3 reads TGTGCCAGCAGGGCACTAGCGGGAGTAACTGGGGAGCTGTTTTTT. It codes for CASRALAGVTGELFF. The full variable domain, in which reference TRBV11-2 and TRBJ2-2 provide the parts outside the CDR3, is EAGVAQSPRYKIIEKRQSVAFWCNPISGHATLYWYQQILGQGPKLLIQFQNNGVVDDSQLPKDRFSAERLKGVDSTLKIQPAKLEDSAVYLCASRALAGVTGELFFGEGSRLTVL.

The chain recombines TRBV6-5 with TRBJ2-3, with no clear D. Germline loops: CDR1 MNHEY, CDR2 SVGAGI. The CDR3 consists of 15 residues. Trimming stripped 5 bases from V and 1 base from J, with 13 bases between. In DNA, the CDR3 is TGTGCCAGCAGTCCCCTATGGATAGGCACAGATACGCAGTATTTT. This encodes CASSPLWIGTDTQYF.

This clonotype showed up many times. The DNA for the CDR3 is TGTGCCAGCAGTTTCGGTCCGGGGTACACCGGGGAGCTGTTTTTT. Protein product: CASSFGPGYTGELFF. V usage is TRBV27 and J usage is TRBJ2-2; maybe TRBD2 (5 bases). Germline values: CDR1 MNHEY, CDR2 SMNVEV (reference sequence). The CDR3 is 15 amino acids. V was shortened by 3 bases and J by 3 bases, with 11 bases between the two germline ends.

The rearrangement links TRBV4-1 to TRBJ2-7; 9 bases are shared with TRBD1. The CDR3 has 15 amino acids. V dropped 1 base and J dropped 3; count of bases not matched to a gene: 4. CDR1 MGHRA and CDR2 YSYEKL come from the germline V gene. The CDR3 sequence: CASSQGGQGIYEQYF. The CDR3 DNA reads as TGCGCCAGCAGCCAAGGTGGACAGGGGATCTACGAGCAGTACTTC.

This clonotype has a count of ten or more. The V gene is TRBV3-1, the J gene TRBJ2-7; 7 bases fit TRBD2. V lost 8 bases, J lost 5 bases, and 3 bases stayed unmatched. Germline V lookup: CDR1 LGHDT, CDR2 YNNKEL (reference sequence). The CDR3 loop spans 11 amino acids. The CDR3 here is CASGRAHEQYF. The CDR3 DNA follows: TGTGCCAGCGGGAGGGCCCACGAGCAGTACTTC.

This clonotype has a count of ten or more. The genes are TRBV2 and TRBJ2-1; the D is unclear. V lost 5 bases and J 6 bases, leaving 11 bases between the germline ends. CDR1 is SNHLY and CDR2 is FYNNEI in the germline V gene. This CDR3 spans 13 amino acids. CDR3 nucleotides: TGTGCCAGCAGTACCACCTACGGCAATGAGCAGTTCTTC. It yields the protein CASSTTYGNEQFF. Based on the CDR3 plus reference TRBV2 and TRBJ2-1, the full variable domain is EPEVTQTPSHQVTQMGQEVILRCVPISNHLYFYWYRQILGQKVEFLVSFYNNEISEKSEIFDDQFSVERPDGSNFTLKIRSTKLEDSAMYFCASSTTYGNEQFFGPGTRLTVL.

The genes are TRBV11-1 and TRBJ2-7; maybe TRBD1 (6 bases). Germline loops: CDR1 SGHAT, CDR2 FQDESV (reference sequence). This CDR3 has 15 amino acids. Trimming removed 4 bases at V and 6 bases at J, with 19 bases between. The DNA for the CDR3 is TGTGCCAGCAGCTCCTGGGACACAGACGGGTCCGAGCAGTACTTC. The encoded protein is CASSSWDTDGSEQYF.

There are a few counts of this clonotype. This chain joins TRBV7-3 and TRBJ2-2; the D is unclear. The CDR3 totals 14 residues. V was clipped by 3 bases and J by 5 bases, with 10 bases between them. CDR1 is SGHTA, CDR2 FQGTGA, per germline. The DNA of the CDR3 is TGTGCCAGCAGCTTTTACATTAATACCGGGGAGCTGTTTTTT. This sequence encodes CASSFYINTGELFF.